These 3 T cell receptor beta chains were all obtained from the same sample, sequenced in a study of T cell changes during pregnancy in multiple sclerosis. The protocol was immunoSEQ multiplex PCR, while the TCRdb copy is restricted to in-frame clones and leaves out a portion. The sample has approximately 71,000 clones, roughly nine tenths seen once; the top ten hold 1.2%. The sequencing used peripheral blood, collected in the third trimester of pregnancy. These receptors were taken from a female donor with multiple sclerosis, enrolled in a pregnancy study.

The rearrangement links TRBV5-6 to TRBJ2-7; 8 bases align to TRBD2. CDR3 size: 15 residues. V gave up 0 bases and J gave up 3 bases; unmatched junction bases: 5. Germline CDR1 reads SGHDT; CDR2 reads YYEEEE. The CDR3 region is CASSLVGLAGYEQYF. The CDR3 region has the DNA TGTGCCAGCAGCTTGGTTGGGCTAGCGGGCTACGAGCAGTACTTC.

This chain connects TRBV6-5 to TRBJ1-5; D may be TRBD1 (5 bases). V lost 0 bases and J 9 bases, leaving 15 bases between the germline ends. CDR3 size: 15 residues. Looked up from germline, CDR1 is MNHEY and CDR2 is SVGAGI. In DNA form, the CDR3 reads TGTGCCAGCAGTTACTCTGGGGGGGACGTGGGGCCCCAGCATTTT. Its protein product is CASSYSGGDVGPQHF.

The V and J genes are TRBV19 and TRBJ1-3, with D perhaps matching TRBD1 (5 bases). The CDR3 loop spans 14 amino acids. Germline CDR1 is LNHDA and CDR2 is SQIVND (reference sequence). Trimming shortened V by 6 bases and J by 0 bases, and 9 bases separated the two germline ends. CDR3 DNA sequence: TGTGCCAGTAGCAGGGTCGGCTCTGGAAACACCATATATTTT. Protein: CASSRVGSGNTIYF.